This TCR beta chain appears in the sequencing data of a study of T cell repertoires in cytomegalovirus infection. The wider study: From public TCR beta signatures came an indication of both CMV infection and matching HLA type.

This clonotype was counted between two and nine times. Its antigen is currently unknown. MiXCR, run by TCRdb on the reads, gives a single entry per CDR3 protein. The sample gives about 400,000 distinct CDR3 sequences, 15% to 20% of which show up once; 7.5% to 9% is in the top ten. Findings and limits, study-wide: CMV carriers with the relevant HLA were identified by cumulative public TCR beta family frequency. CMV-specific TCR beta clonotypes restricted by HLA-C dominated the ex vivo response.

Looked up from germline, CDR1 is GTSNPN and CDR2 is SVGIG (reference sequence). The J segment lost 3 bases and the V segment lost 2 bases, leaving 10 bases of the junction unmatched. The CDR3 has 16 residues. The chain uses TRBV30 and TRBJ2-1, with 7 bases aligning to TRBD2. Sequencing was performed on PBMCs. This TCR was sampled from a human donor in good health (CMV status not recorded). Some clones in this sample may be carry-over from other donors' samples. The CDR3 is CAWSRQGPGGYNEQFF. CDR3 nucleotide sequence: TGTGCCTGGAGTCGGCAGGGACCGGGGGGCTACAATGAGCAGTTCTTC.